Shown below are 27 T cell receptor beta chains from a single sample sequenced in a study of identical twins. A single record per CDR3 protein comes from TCRdb applying MiXCR to the 5' RACE reads. Among around 1.7 million distinct CDR3 sequences, about 32% were seen once, and the ten largest hold less than 0.35%. Specimen: cord blood. Every receptor here comes from a newborn girl in good health.

The chain has TRBV13 and TRBJ2-4; 8 bases fit TRBD2. CDR1 is PRHDT and CDR2 is FYEKMQ in the germline V gene (reference sequence). V trimming: 5 bases; J trimming: 13 bases; junction bases outside the gene matches: 22. The length of the CDR3 is 17 residues. The CDR3 is CASSPGTSVHRAYVQYF. CDR3 in DNA: TGTGCCAGCAGCCCCGGGACTAGTGTCCATCGTGCCTACGTGCAGTACTTC. Based on the CDR3 plus reference TRBV13 and TRBJ2-4, the full variable domain is AAGVIQSPRHLIKEKRETATLKCYPIPRHDTVYWYQQGPGQDPQFLISFYEKMQSDKGSIPDRFSAQQFSDYHSELNMSSLELGDSALYFCASSPGTSVHRAYVQYFGAGTRLSVL.

The DNA of the CDR3 is TGCAGTGCGAGGCAGGGGGCTAGAGACACAGATACGCAGTATTTT. It is translated as CSARQGARDTDTQYF. The chain joins TRBV20-1 to TRBJ2-3; 8 nucleotides agree with TRBD1. There are 15 residues in the CDR3. Trimming took 6 bases from V and 2 from J; bases not matched to a gene: 10. Germline assignment: CDR1 DFQATT and CDR2 SNEGSKA (reference sequence).

Details on this clonotype: A read error may explain this, as a much larger clone is one base away. The V and J genes are TRBV12-3 or TRBV12-4 and TRBJ2-1; TRBD2 might be the D (5 bases). TRBJ2-7 explains the end of the DNA better; the J call may be wrong. CDR3 size: 13 residues. In nucleotides, the CDR3 is TGTGCCAGCAGCTCGAAGCGGTTCGGGGAGCAGTACTTC. Amino acids: CASSSKRFGEQYF.

The chain combines TRBV20-1 with TRBJ2-3, with a weak D call TRBD2 (6 bases). Per the germline V gene, CDR1 is DFQATT and CDR2 is SNEGSKA (reference sequence). CDR3 length: 12 amino acids. Between the trimmed V and J ends, which lost 7 bases and 6 bases, there was a span of 14 bases. Here the CDR3 reads CSVGGAGDTQYF. CDR3 in DNA: TGCAGTGTTGGAGGGGCCGGCGATACGCAGTATTTT.

This clonotype came up many times. V gene TRBV28 combines with J gene TRBJ2-1; no firm D call. Trimming pared 6 bases from V and 2 bases from J, leaving 11 bases between. Germline CDR1 MDHEN, CDR2 SYDVKM. The CDR3 contains 14 residues. In DNA form, the CDR3 reads TGTGCCAGCAGGCCCGGTCCACCCTACAATGAGCAGTTCTTC. Translated: CASRPGPPYNEQFF.

V and J are TRBV10-3 and TRBJ1-6; no definite D call. V dropped 6 bases and J dropped 5 bases, with 8 bases sitting between them. This CDR3 has 13 amino acids. Germline CDR1 ENHRY, CDR2 SYGVKD. The CDR3 reads CAIRGYDNSPLHF. DNA of the CDR3: TGTGCCATCAGGGGGTACGATAATTCACCCCTCCACTTT.

This clonotype occurred many times. The chain couples TRBV12-3 or TRBV12-4 to TRBJ1-5, with TRBD1 matching 8 bases. CDR3 length: 13 residues. V trimming: 8 bases; J trimming: 4 bases; junction bases outside the gene matches: 4. The CDR3 DNA reads TGTGCCAGCGGACAGGGCGGGAATCAGCCCCAGCATTTT. It encodes CASGQGGNQPQHF.

The chain joins TRBV7-2 to TRBJ2-1, with 9 bases matching TRBD1. The germline CDR1 and CDR2 sequences are SGHTA and FQGNSA. V lost 2 bases and J lost 6; bases outside the gene matches: 8. This CDR3 is built from 16 residues. CDR3 amino acids: CASSLSTGTGINEQFF. As DNA, the CDR3 is TGTGCCAGCAGCTTATCTACCGGGACAGGGATCAATGAGCAGTTCTTC. Using reference TRBV7-2 and TRBJ2-1 for the parts outside the CDR3, the full variable domain is GAGVSQSPSNKVTEKGKDVELRCDPISGHTALYWYRQSLGQGLEFLIYFQGNSAPDKSGLPSDRFSAERTGGSVSTLTIQRTQQEDSAVYLCASSLSTGTGINEQFFGPGTRLTVL.

This clonotype was seen only a few times. The chain uses TRBV20-1 and TRBJ2-3, with D perhaps assigned TRBD1 or TRBD2 (5 bases each). The ends were cut back, 2 bases at V and 4 bases at J, with 16 bases in the middle. Germline CDR1 reads DFQATT; CDR2 reads SNEGSKA (reference sequence). The CDR3 contains 15 residues. The CDR3 DNA sequence: TGCAGTGCTAGATCCTCAGGGAGTCGCGCAGATACGCAGTATTTT. Encoded protein: CSARSSGSRADTQYF.

This clonotype was counted between two and nine times. V and J are TRBV27 and TRBJ1-2, with TRBD1 identical over 8 bases. V trimming: 4 bases; J trimming: 3 bases; junction bases outside the gene matches: 4. The CDR3 has 14 amino acids. The germline V gene has CDR1 MNHEY and CDR2 SMNVEV (reference sequence). CDR3 region: CASSWTGIDYGYTF. The CDR3 nucleotides are TGTGCCAGCAGTTGGACAGGGATCGACTATGGCTACACCTTC.

This clonotype has more than one count but fewer than ten. V gene TRBV2 combines with J gene TRBJ2-7, with D tentatively TRBD2 (5 bases). V dropped 3 bases and J dropped 2 bases, with 8 bases sitting between them. Germline V CDR1 and CDR2: SNHLY, FYNNEI. This CDR3 region has 13 residues. CDR3 residues: CASSDEGTYEQYF. The CDR3 region has the DNA TGTGCCAGCAGTGACGAGGGTACCTACGAGCAGTACTTC.

This rearrangement joins TRBV3-1 to TRBJ2-2, with TRBD2 matching 8 bases. The CDR3 length is 17 residues. CDR1 is LGHDT and CDR2 is YNNKEL in the germline V gene (reference sequence). The V and J ends lost 6 bases and 6 bases, in that order; junction bases with no gene match: 15. CDR3 in amino acids: CASSSRRPSGWAGELFF. The CDR3 DNA is TGTGCCAGCAGTTCAAGAAGGCCTAGCGGGTGGGCCGGGGAGCTGTTTTTT.

This clonotype was observed a few times. J is TRBJ2-1 and V is TRBV9, with TRBD1 as a possible D gene (5 bases). Germline CDR1 reads SGDLS; CDR2 reads YYNGEE. The V end lost 3 bases, the J end lost 4 bases, and 8 bases lay between the germline ends. This CDR3 is built from 13 residues. The CDR3 sequence: CASSAGWYNEQFF. The DNA for the CDR3 is TGTGCCAGCAGCGCAGGGTGGTACAATGAGCAGTTCTTC. The full variable domain, with the rest looked up from reference TRBV9 and TRBJ2-1, is DSGVTQTPKHLITATGQRVTLRCSPRSGDLSVYWYQQSLDQGLQFLIQYYNGEERAKGNILERFSAQQFPDLHSELNLSSLELGDSALYFCASSAGWYNEQFFGPGTRLTVL.

This clonotype was picked up many times. This sequence joins TRBV12-3 or TRBV12-4 and TRBJ2-7; D gene ambiguous. This CDR3 has 14 residues. V was cut by 1 base and J by 2 bases, with 9 bases left in between. In nucleotides, the CDR3 is TGTGCCAGCAGTTTAGAGCAGCCCCCCTACGAGCAGTACTTC. Translating it yields CASSLEQPPYEQYF.

This clonotype was detected only a few times. The chain has TRBV7-2 and TRBJ1-2, with 7 bases that match TRBD1. Trimming at V came to 1 base and at J to 7 bases, leaving 9 bases not matched to a gene. The CDR3 is 15 amino acids. CDR1 and CDR2 (germline): SGHTA, FQGNSA. Written as DNA, the CDR3 is TGTGCCAGCAGCTTAGGCGGGGAGGGGGCGGGTGGCTACACCTTC. This encodes CASSLGGEGAGGYTF.

This clonotype was counted a single time. The CDR3 nucleotides are TGTGCCAGCAGCGTTACTAGGAATGAGCAGTACTTC. Protein: CASSVTRNEQYF. This sequence joins TRBV7-8 and TRBJ2-5; maybe TRBD2 (5 bases). Trimming removed 5 bases at V and 11 bases at J, with 15 bases between. The CDR3 covers 12 residues. CDR1 and CDR2 (germline): SGHVS, FQNEAQ.

This sequence joins TRBV4-2 and TRBJ2-5, with TRBD2 matching over 14 bases. V lost 0 bases to trimming and J lost 5 bases; unmatched junction nucleotides: 5. The germline gives CDR1 LGHNA, CDR2 YNFKEQ. The CDR3 totals 17 residues. CDR3 loop: CASSQDPRTSGRETQYF. The CDR3 coding sequence is TGTGCCAGCAGCCAAGACCCTCGGACTAGCGGGAGGGAGACCCAGTACTTC.

This clonotype showed up just a few times. The V call is TRBV24-1, the J call TRBJ1-5; D possibly corresponds to TRBD1 (6 bases). V lost 4 bases and J 7 bases, leaving 22 bases between the germline ends. The CDR3 spans 17 residues. Germline values: CDR1 KGHDR, CDR2 SFDVKD. The CDR3 reads CATSDQTPTGLEQPQHF. In nucleotides, the CDR3 is TGTGCCACCAGTGACCAAACCCCCACAGGGCTCGAGCAGCCCCAGCATTTT.

The sample holds a few counts of this clonotype. The genes are TRBV3-1 and TRBJ2-4; 11 nucleotides match TRBD2. Germline CDR1 reads LGHDT; CDR2 reads YNNKEL (reference sequence). The CDR3 runs 16 residues. With V trimmed by 4 bases and J by 2 bases, 4 bases remained unmatched. The chain's CDR3 is CASSLTSGGSKNIQYF. The CDR3, as DNA: TGTGCCAGCAGCCTCACTAGCGGGGGTTCCAAAAACATTCAGTACTTC. Full variable domain (outside the CDR3, taken from reference TRBV3-1 and TRBJ2-4): DTAVSQTPKYLVTQMGNDKSIKCEQNLGHDTMYWYKQDSKKFLKIMFSYNNKELIINETVPNRFSPKSPDKAHLNLHINSLELGDSAVYFCASSLTSGGSKNIQYFGAGTRLSVL.

There are a few counts of this clonotype. The V and J genes are TRBV20-1 and TRBJ2-5, with 8 bases matching TRBD2. Looked up from germline, CDR1 is DFQATT and CDR2 is SNEGSKA (reference sequence). The CDR3 has 17 residues. The trim removed 0 bases at V and 4 bases at J, leaving 13 bases unmatched. CDR3 DNA: TGCAGTGCTAGAGATACCCCACGGGTAGCGGGGTTAGAGACCCAGTACTTC. It is translated as CSARDTPRVAGLETQYF.

The chain uses TRBV21-1 and TRBJ2-5; the D segment call TRBD2 is taken from the table without a DNA check. The J call may be mistaken, given a closer DNA end match to TRBJ2-1. TRBV21-1 is reported as a pseudogene. CDR3 length: 19 residues. The chain's CDR3 is CASSKGTSTSGILRETQFF. CDR3 nucleotides: TGTGCCAGCAGCAAAGGCACTTCGACTAGCGGGATTTTGCGAGAGACCCAGTTCTTC.

V usage is TRBV29-1 and J usage is TRBJ2-3; 10 bases align to TRBD2. With 1 base clipped from V and 4 bases from J, the junction kept 5 bases outside the gene matches. The CDR3 runs 15 residues. Per the germline V gene, CDR1 is SQVTM and CDR2 is ANQGSEA. This chain's CDR3 is CSVEGTSGISDTQYF. The CDR3 coding sequence is TGCAGCGTTGAAGGAACTAGCGGGATCTCAGATACGCAGTATTTT.

In its sample, this clonotype was seen many times. The V gene is TRBV28, the J gene TRBJ2-5; no clear D gene. The CDR3 is 10 residues long. Trimming removed 7 bases at V and 4 bases at J, with 4 bases between. Germline V CDR1 and CDR2: MDHEN, SYDVKM. The CDR3 sequence is CASIRETQYF. The DNA for the CDR3 is TGTGCCAGCATCCGAGAGACCCAGTACTTC.

This clonotype has only a few counts. This chain connects TRBV6-1 to TRBJ2-3; D is perhaps TRBD2 (7 bases). Germline CDR1 MNHNS, CDR2 SASEGT. The CDR3 runs to 16 residues. The V and J ends lost 3 bases and 0 bases respectively, with 13 bases between them. The CDR3, as DNA: TGTGCCAGCAGTGATTGGGGAGGGGGTAGCACAGATACGCAGTATTTT. Translation: CASSDWGGGSTDTQYF.

This clonotype was seen once. The chain uses TRBV6-1 and TRBJ1-1, with 7 bases lining up with TRBD1. V lost 4 bases, J lost 7 bases, and 6 bases stayed unmatched. This CDR3 spans 13 amino acids. CDR1 and CDR2 from the germline V gene are MNHNS and SASEGT. In DNA form, the CDR3 reads TGTGCCAGCAGTGTGGGACAGTACTATGAAGCTTTCTTT. Translated: CASSVGQYYEAFF.

There are a few counts of this clonotype. The genes are TRBV10-3 and TRBJ2-6; D unclear. The CDR3 is made up of 13 amino acids. V lost 4 bases and J lost 3, with 4 bases in between. CDR1 and CDR2 from the germline V gene are ENHRY and SYGVKD. Written as DNA, the CDR3 is TGTGCCATCAGTGCCCTTGGGGCCAACGTCCTGACTTTC. Protein: CAISALGANVLTF.

This sequence joins TRBV18 and TRBJ1-1; a possible D gene is TRBD1 (5 bases). Germline V lookup: CDR1 KGHSH, CDR2 LQKENI. The CDR3 covers 14 residues. Trimming pared 6 bases from V and 4 bases from J, leaving 15 bases between. The CDR3: CASSPGGVPTEAFF. In DNA form, the CDR3 reads TGTGCCAGCTCCCCCGGGGGAGTGCCCACTGAAGCTTTCTTT.